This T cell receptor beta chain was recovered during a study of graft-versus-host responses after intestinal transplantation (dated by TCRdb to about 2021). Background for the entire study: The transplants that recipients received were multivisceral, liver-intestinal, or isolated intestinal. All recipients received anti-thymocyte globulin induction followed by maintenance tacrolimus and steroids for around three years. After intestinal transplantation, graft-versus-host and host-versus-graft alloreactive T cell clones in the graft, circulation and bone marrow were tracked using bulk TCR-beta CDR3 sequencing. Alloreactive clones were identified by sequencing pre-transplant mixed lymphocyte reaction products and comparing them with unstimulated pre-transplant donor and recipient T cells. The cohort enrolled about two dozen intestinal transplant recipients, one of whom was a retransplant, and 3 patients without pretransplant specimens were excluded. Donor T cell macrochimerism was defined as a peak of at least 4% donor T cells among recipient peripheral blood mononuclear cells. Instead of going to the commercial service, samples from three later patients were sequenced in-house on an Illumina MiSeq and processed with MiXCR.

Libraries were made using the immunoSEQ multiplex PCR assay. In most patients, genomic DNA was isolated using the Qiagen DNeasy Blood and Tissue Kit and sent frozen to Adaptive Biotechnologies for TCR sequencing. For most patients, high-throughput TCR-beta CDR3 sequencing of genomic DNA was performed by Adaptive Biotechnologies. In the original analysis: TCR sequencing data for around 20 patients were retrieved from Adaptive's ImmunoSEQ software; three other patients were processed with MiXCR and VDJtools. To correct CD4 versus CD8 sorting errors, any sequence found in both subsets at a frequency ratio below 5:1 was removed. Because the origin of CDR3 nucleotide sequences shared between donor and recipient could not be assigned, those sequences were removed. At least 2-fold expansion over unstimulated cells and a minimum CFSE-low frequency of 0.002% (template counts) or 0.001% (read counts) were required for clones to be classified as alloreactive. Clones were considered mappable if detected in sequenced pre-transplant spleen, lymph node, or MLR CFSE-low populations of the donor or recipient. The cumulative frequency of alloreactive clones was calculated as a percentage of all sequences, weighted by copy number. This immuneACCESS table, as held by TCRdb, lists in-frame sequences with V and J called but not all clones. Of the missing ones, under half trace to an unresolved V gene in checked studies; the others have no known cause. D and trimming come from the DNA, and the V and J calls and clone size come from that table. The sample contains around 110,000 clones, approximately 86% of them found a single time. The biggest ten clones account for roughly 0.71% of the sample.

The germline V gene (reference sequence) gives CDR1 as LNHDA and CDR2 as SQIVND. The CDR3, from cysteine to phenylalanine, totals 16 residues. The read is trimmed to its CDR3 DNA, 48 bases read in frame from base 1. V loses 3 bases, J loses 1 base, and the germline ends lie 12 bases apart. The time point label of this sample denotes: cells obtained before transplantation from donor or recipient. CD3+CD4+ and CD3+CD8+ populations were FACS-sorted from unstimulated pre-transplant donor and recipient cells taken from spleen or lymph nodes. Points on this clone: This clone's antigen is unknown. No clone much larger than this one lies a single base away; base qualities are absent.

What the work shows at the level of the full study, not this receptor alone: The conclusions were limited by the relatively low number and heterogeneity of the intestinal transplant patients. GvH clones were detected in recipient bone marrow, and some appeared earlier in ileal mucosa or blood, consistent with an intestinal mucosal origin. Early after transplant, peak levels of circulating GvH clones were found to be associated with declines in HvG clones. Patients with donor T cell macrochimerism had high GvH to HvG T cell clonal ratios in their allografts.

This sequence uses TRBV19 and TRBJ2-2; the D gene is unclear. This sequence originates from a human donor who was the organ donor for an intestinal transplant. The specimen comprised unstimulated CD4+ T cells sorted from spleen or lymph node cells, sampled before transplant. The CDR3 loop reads CASSIISSGNTGELFF. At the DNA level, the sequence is TGTGCCAGTAGTATTATTTCATCAGGGAACACCGGGGAGCTGTTTTTT.